One T cell receptor (beta chain) is described in this entry. The CDR3 is 15 residues long. Germline V gene lookup returns CDR1 SGDLS and CDR2 YYNGEE. Losses at the gene ends were 9 bases for V and 3 bases for J; bases not matched to a gene: 6. Profiled with immunoSEQ multiplex PCR; TCRdb holds only in-frame clones, not every one. The sample has 30,000 to 40,000 clones, roughly nine tenths seen once. This specimen comes from a study of OX40 agonist ivuxolimab in advanced cancers. The sequencing here drew on CD4+ or CD8+ T cells sorted from blood, taken in a trial of the OX40 agonist ivuxolimab. The TCR originated in an adult with an advanced solid tumor such as melanoma, head and neck, liver or kidney cancer. V gene TRBV9 combines with J gene TRBJ2-2, with 12 bases matching TRBD2. CDR3 loop: CATGGLAGYTGELFF. The DNA for the CDR3 is TGTGCCACTGGGGGACTAGCGGGTTACACCGGGGAGCTGTTTTTT.